The next 26 T cell receptor beta chains were all read from a single sample in a study of blood T cell repertoires in COVID-19. Data came from immunoSEQ multiplex PCR; TCRdb stores just in-frame clones and leaves some out. Of some 350,000 clones listed, about 88% are singletons. Sample: peripheral blood. The receptor set was obtained from a woman aged 65 to 85 with COVID-19, enrolled during active disease.

The rearrangement joins TRBV2 to TRBJ1-6, with D possibly being TRBD1 (5 bases). Germline V gives CDR1 SNHLY, CDR2 FYNNEI. V lost 3 bases to trimming and J lost 5 bases, with 8 bases between them. There are 14 residues in the CDR3. The CDR3 sequence: CASSEWTNNSPLHF. CDR3 bases: TGTGCCAGCAGTGAGTGGACAAATAATTCACCCCTCCACTTT.

The chain is built from TRBV5-6 and TRBJ1-4; 10 bases agree with TRBD1. V was pared by 5 bases and J by 0 bases, with 1 base of the junction left unmatched. Looked up from germline, CDR1 is SGHDT and CDR2 is YYEEEE. This CDR3 contains 15 residues. CDR3: CASSGTGATNEKLFF. CDR3 in DNA: TGTGCCAGCAGTGGGACAGGGGCAACTAATGAAAAACTGTTTTTT.

J is TRBJ1-2 and V is TRBV2; 8 positions agree with TRBD1. This CDR3 contains 13 residues. Germline-derived CDR1 and CDR2 are SNHLY and FYNNEI. J gave up 4 bases and V 5 bases, and 3 bases lay outside the gene matches. The CDR3 nucleotides are TGTGCCAGCAGTTGGGGGACAGGCTATGGCTACACCTTC. It yields the protein CASSWGTGYGYTF.

This clone was detected only once. The genes are TRBV6-5 and TRBJ1-2, with TRBD1 as a possible D gene (6 bases). Germline CDR1 reads MNHEY; CDR2 reads SVGAGI. V lost 8 bases, J lost 5 bases, and 18 bases lay in between. The CDR3 consists of 14 residues. CDR3 sequence: CASYRTDLTYGYTF. The CDR3 DNA is TGTGCCAGCTACCGGACAGATCTTACGTATGGCTACACCTTC.

This clone was found a few times. Other DNA sequences within the sample encode an identical CDR3. This rearrangement joins TRBV9 to TRBJ2-7; tentative D call: TRBD2 (5 bases). Deletions cut 0 bases from V and 1 base from J, with 5 bases between. CDR3 size: 13 residues. Germline V gene lookup returns CDR1 SGDLS and CDR2 YYNGEE. CDR3 sequence (DNA): TGTGCCAGCAGCGTAGGAGGGTCCTACGAGCAGTACTTC. Translation: CASSVGGSYEQYF.

This chain joins TRBV28 and TRBJ2-2; D possibly corresponds to TRBD1 (5 bases). The CDR3 totals 13 residues. The ends were cut back, 7 bases at V and 6 bases at J, with 12 bases in the middle. Looked up from germline, CDR1 is MDHEN and CDR2 is SYDVKM. CDR3 protein: CASTLRVAGELFF. CDR3 nucleotide sequence: TGTGCCAGCACCCTCAGGGTGGCCGGGGAGCTGTTTTTT.

The rearrangement uses TRBV19 and TRBJ2-7; 7 positions agree with TRBD2. Per the germline V gene, CDR1 is LNHDA and CDR2 is SQIVND (reference sequence). The CDR3 spans 15 residues. Losses at the gene ends were 1 base for V and 2 bases for J; bases not matched to a gene: 5. CDR3 sequence: CASSIAGRGAYEQYF. CDR3 nucleotide sequence: TGTGCCAGTAGTATAGCAGGCCGGGGGGCCTACGAGCAGTACTTC.

As to this clone: No DNA is shown, since the ends of the CDR3 on it are uncertain; the CDR3 is the one TCRdb lists. The rearrangement joins TRBV6-5 to TRBJ1-1; the table calls TRBD1, which could not be checked here. Termini included, the CDR3 measures 14 amino acids. The germline V gene has CDR1 MNHEY and CDR2 SVGAGI. The CDR3 here is CASSSSPGYTEAFF.

The chain uses TRBV30 and TRBJ1-1; TRBD1 matches at 7 bases. Germline V gene sequence: CDR1 GTSNPN, CDR2 SVGIG (reference sequence). V shed 0 bases and J 6 bases; nucleotides not matched to a gene: 4. The CDR3 is 13 amino acids. CDR3 sequence (DNA): TGTGCCTGGAGTGTAGGGACAGCCGCTGAAGCTTTCTTT. Its protein is CAWSVGTAAEAFF.

This chain connects TRBV7-9 to TRBJ2-7; 8 nucleotides agree with TRBD2. Germline CDR1 reads SEHNR; CDR2 reads FQNEAQ (reference sequence). The CDR3 has 13 residues. The V segment lost 5 bases and the J segment 6 bases; nucleotides outside the gene matches: 6. The CDR3, as DNA: TGTGCCAGCAGCCCCCCGGGGGGGTTCGAGCAGTACTTC. Its translation is CASSPPGGFEQYF.

The genes are TRBV7-2 and TRBJ1-6; D possibly corresponds to TRBD1 (6 bases). The V and J ends lost 0 bases and 8 bases respectively, with 11 bases between them. CDR1 is SGHTA, CDR2 FQGNSA, per germline. There are 15 residues in the CDR3. CDR3 DNA sequence: TGTGCCAGCAGCTTAGCTCCAGGGGTGGATTCACCCCTCCACTTT. Protein sequence: CASSLAPGVDSPLHF.

This chain uses TRBV28 with TRBJ2-7, with TRBD1 matching 8 bases. The CDR3 runs 15 residues. V was clipped by 7 bases and J by 3 bases; unmatched bases: 11. Germline assignment: CDR1 MDHEN and CDR2 SYDVKM. The CDR3, as DNA: TGTGCCAGCACCCCACCGGGACAGGCTGGCTACGAGCAGTACTTC. Protein: CASTPPGQAGYEQYF.

The chain uses TRBV5-6 and TRBJ2-5; 10 bases match TRBD1. This CDR3 contains 16 residues. The V and J ends lost 0 bases and 1 base, in that order; junction bases with no gene match: 3. The V gene's germline CDR1 is SGHDT and CDR2 YYEEEE. The DNA for the CDR3 is TGTGCCAGCAGCTTGGCCAGGACAGGGGGCCAAGAGACCCAGTACTTC. This encodes CASSLARTGGQETQYF.

The V and J genes are TRBV19 and TRBJ1-5, with unresolved D. The CDR3 has 16 residues. V was shortened by 4 bases and J by 0 bases, with 13 bases between the two germline ends. Germline-derived CDR1 and CDR2 are LNHDA and SQIVND (reference sequence). CDR3 residues: CASSRPFPNSNQPQHF. The CDR3, as DNA: TGTGCCAGTAGTAGGCCTTTTCCCAATAGCAATCAGCCCCAGCATTTT.

This chain connects TRBV29-1 to TRBJ1-2; 8 bases map to TRBD1. CDR3 length: 13 amino acids. Germline CDR1 is SQVTM and CDR2 is ANQGSEA. The CDR3 protein is CSCWVQGASGYTF. The CDR3 coding sequence is TGCAGTTGTTGGGTGCAGGGGGCGAGCGGCTACACCTTC. The complete variable domain, with remaining parts taken from reference TRBV29-1 and TRBJ1-2, reads SAVISQKPSRDICQRGTSLTIQCQVDSQVTMMFWYRQQPGQSLTLIATANQGSEATYESGFVIDKFPISRPNLTFSTLTVSNMSPEDSSIYLCSCWVQGASGYTFGSGTRLTVV.

The chain has TRBV11-2 and TRBJ2-7, with D possibly being TRBD2 (7 bases). The CDR3 is 16 amino acids. V was trimmed by 0 bases and J by 3 bases, leaving 15 bases between them. Germline lookup yields CDR1 SGHAT and CDR2 FQNNGV. The DNA of the CDR3 is TGTGCCAGCAGCTTAGATAGGGGGGGGAGTGTCTACGAGCAGTACTTC. It encodes CASSLDRGGSVYEQYF.

This rearrangement joins TRBV4-1 to TRBJ1-2; 7 bases line up with TRBD1. The CDR3 is 13 residues long. The trim removed 4 bases at V and 7 bases at J, leaving 6 bases unmatched. Per the germline V gene, CDR1 is MGHRA and CDR2 is YSYEKL. In DNA form, the CDR3 reads TGCGCCAGCAGCCGAGACAGGGAAGGTGGCTACACCTTC. The encoded protein is CASSRDREGGYTF.

This chain uses TRBV5-1 with TRBJ1-6; the D gene is possibly TRBD1 (6 bases). Germline values: CDR1 SGHRS, CDR2 YFSETQ. This CDR3 has 14 amino acids. Trimming left V 4 bases short and J 7 bases short, with 12 bases between. Here the CDR3 DNA reads TGCGCCAGCAGCGCGGACAGCTTAAATTCACCCCTCCACTTT. It yields the protein CASSADSLNSPLHF.

The chain has TRBV7-8 and TRBJ1-2; 11 nucleotides agree with TRBD1. The CDR3 consists of 15 residues. V lost 5 bases, J lost 4 bases, and 6 bases stayed unmatched. The germline CDR1 and CDR2 sequences are SGHVS and FQNEAQ. The CDR3 nucleotides read TGTGCCAGCAGCCCTCGGACAGGGGGCCTCTATGGCTACACCTTC. Translating it yields CASSPRTGGLYGYTF.

This clone was seen only once. The CDR3 loop reads CATSDPGTGGEEKLFF. For the CDR3, the DNA is TGTGCCACCAGTGACCCAGGGACAGGGGGAGAGGAAAAACTGTTTTTT. The chain has TRBV24-1 and TRBJ1-4; TRBD1 aligns across 11 bases. The ends lost 4 bases at V and 8 bases at J; junction bases unmatched: 8. CDR1 is KGHDR and CDR2 is SFDVKD in the germline V gene. This CDR3 has 16 amino acids.

With respect to this clone: Other nucleotide sequences in the sample specify the same CDR3. V and J are TRBV9 and TRBJ1-2; D gene ambiguous. CDR3 length: 12 residues. V lost 7 bases to trimming and J lost 0 bases, with 7 bases between them. The germline V gene has CDR1 SGDLS and CDR2 YYNGEE. The CDR3 reads CASSGANYGYTF. The CDR3 coding sequence is TGTGCCAGCTCCGGGGCTAACTATGGCTACACCTTC.

The CDR3, as DNA: TGTGCCAGCAGCTTAGGCGGGGGATACAATGAGCAGTTCTTC. It encodes CASSLGGGYNEQFF. The rearrangement links TRBV7-3 to TRBJ2-1; 7 positions agree with TRBD2. Germline values: CDR1 SGHTA, CDR2 FQGTGA. This CDR3 is built from 14 residues. Trimming removed 2 bases from V and 4 bases from J; junction bases left unmatched: 2.

The gene calls are TRBV6-1 and TRBJ1-5; 7 bases fit TRBD1. The CDR3 consists of 15 residues. CDR1 and CDR2 (germline): MNHNS, SASEGT. The V gene end was trimmed by 0 bases and the J gene end by 7 bases; junction bases not matched to a gene: 6. The CDR3 loop is CASSEASGGYQPQHF. CDR3 bases: TGTGCCAGCAGTGAAGCCTCAGGGGGATACCAGCCCCAGCATTTT.

This sequence joins TRBV7-2 and TRBJ1-2; the match to TRBD1 covers 7 bases. Germline V gene lookup returns CDR1 SGHTA and CDR2 FQGNSA. The CDR3 covers 15 residues. V lost 1 base to trimming and J lost 2 bases; unmatched junction nucleotides: 4. The CDR3 spells CASSLEGRGNYGYTF. DNA for the CDR3: TGTGCCAGCAGCTTAGAAGGCAGGGGGAACTATGGCTACACCTTC. The variable domain in full, completed from reference TRBV7-2 and TRBJ1-2, reads GAGVSQSPSNKVTEKGKDVELRCDPISGHTALYWYRQSLGQGLEFLIYFQGNSAPDKSGLPSDRFSAERTGGSVSTLTIQRTQQEDSAVYLCASSLEGRGNYGYTFGSGTRLTVV.

The rearrangement links TRBV10-3 to TRBJ1-1; D gene ambiguous. Trimming removed 0 bases at V and 5 bases at J, with 16 bases between. From germline, CDR1 is ENHRY and CDR2 SYGVKD. The CDR3 is made up of 16 amino acids. The CDR3 region is CAISESGTAGDTEAFF. CDR3 in DNA: TGTGCCATCAGTGAGTCAGGCACCGCAGGTGATACTGAAGCTTTCTTT.

The CDR3 reads CASSALLGTGVNEQYF. Here the CDR3 DNA reads TGTGCCAGCAGTGCATTGTTGGGGACAGGGGTTAACGAGCAGTACTTC. This sequence joins TRBV2 and TRBJ2-7, with TRBD1 identical over 10 bases. V trimming: 4 bases; J trimming: 5 bases; junction bases outside the gene matches: 11. This CDR3 is 16 amino acids long. Germline CDR1 and CDR2: SNHLY and FYNNEI.